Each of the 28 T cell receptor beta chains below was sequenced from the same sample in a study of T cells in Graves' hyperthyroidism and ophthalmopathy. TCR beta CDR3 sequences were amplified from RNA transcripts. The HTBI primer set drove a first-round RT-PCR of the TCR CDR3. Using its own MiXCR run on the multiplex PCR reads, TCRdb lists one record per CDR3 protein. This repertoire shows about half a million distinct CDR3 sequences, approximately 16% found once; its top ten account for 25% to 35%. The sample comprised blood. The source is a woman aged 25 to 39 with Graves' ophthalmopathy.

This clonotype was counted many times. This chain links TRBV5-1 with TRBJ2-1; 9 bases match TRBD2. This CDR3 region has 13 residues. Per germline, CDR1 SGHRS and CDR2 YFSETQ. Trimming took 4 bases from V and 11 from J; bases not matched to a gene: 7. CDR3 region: CASSIAAGGQQFF. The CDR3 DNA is TGCGCCAGCAGCATTGCCGCGGGAGGGCAGCAGTTCTTC.

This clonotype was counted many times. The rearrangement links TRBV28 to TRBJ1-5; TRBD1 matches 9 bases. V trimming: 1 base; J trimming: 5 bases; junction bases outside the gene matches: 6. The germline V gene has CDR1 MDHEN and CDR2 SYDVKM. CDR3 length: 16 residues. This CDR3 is CASSLSGTGTDQPQHF. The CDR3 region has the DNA TGTGCCAGCAGTTTATCAGGGACAGGGACCGATCAGCCCCAGCATTTT.

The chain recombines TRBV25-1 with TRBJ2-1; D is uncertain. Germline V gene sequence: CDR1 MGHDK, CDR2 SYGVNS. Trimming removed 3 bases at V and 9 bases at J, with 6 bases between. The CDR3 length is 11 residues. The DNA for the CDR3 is TGTGCCAGCAGTGATTCCCTTGAGCAGTTCTTC. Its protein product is CASSDSLEQFF.

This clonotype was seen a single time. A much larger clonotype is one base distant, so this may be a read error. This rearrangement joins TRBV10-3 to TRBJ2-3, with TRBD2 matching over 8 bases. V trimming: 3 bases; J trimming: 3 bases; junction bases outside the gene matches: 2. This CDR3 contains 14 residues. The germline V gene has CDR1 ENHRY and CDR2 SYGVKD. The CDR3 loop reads CAISETSGTDTQYF. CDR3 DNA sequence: TGTGCCATCAGTGAAACTAGCGGTACAGATACGCAGTATTTT.

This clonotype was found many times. The CDR3 DNA is TGTGCCAGCTCACCAGTCAGGGACCCCTACGAGCAGTACTTC. This translates into CASSPVRDPYEQYF. This chain connects TRBV18 to TRBJ2-7; either TRBD1 or TRBD2 may fit D (5 bases each). Trimming stripped 2 bases from V and 2 bases from J, with 10 bases between. This CDR3 is built from 14 residues. Germline values: CDR1 KGHSH, CDR2 LQKENI.

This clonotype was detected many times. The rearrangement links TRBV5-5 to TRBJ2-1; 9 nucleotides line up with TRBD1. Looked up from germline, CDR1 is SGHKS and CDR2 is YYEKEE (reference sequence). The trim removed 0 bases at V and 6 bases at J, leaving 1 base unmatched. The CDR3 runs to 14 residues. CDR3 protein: CASSLGQGGNEQFF. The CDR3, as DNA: TGTGCCAGCAGCTTGGGACAGGGGGGCAATGAGCAGTTCTTC.

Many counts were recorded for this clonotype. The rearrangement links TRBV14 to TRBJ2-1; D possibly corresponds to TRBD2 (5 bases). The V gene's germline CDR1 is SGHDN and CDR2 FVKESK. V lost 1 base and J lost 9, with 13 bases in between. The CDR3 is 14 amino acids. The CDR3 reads CASSQATGKGEQFF. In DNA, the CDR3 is TGTGCCAGCAGCCAAGCAACGGGGAAAGGTGAGCAGTTCTTC.

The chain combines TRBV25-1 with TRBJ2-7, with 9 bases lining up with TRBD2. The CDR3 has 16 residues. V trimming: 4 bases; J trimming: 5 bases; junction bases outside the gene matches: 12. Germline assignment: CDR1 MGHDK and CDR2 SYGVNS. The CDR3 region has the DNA TGTGCCAGCAGTGCCACGGCGGGAGGGCCTCGGGACGAGCAGTACTTC. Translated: CASSATAGGPRDEQYF.

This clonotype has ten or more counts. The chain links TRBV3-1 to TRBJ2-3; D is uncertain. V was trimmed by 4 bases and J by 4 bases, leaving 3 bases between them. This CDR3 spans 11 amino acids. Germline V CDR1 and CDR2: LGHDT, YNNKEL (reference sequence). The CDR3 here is CASSRSDTQYF. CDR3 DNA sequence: TGTGCCAGCAGCCGATCAGATACGCAGTATTTT.

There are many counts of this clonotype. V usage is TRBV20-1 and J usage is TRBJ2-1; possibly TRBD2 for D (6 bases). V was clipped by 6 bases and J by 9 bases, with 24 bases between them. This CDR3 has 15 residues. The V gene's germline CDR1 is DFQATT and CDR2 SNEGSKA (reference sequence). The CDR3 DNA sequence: TGCAGTGCCCAGGGCCCCACCCGGGAGAGGGGTGAGCAGTTCTTC. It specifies CSAQGPTRERGEQFF.

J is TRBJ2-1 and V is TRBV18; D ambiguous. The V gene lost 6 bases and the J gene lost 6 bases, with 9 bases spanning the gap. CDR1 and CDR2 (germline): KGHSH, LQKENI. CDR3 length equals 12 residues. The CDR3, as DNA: TGTGCCAGCTCTCAACCGCGCAATGAGCAGTTCTTC. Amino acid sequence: CASSQPRNEQFF.

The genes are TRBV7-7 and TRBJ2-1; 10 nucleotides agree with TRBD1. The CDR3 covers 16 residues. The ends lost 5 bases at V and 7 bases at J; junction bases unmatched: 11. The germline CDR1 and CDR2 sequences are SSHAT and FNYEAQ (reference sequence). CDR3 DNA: TGTGCCAGCAGCCCCGACCCATCGGGACAGGGGAATGAGCAGTTCTTC. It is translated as CASSPDPSGQGNEQFF.

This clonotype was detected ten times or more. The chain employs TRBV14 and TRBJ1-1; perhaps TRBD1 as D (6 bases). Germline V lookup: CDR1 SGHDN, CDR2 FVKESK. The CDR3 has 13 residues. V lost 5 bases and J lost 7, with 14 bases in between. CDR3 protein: CASSIPGQIEAFF. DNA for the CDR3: TGTGCCAGCAGCATCCCCGGACAGATTGAAGCTTTCTTT.

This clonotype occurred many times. In DNA, the CDR3 is TGTGCCAGCAGCTTAGGATTAGCGGGAGGGGGGTGGAATGAGCAGTTCTTC. Its translation is CASSLGLAGGGWNEQFF. The rearrangement uses TRBV11-2 and TRBJ2-1, with TRBD2 identical over 11 bases. The germline V gene encodes CDR1 SGHAT and CDR2 FQNNGV. The CDR3 runs to 17 residues. With 1 base clipped from V and 7 bases from J, the junction kept 9 bases outside the gene matches.

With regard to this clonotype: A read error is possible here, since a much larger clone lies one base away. CDR3 sequence (DNA): TGTGCCAGCACCCCGGGACTAGCGGACTCCTACGAGCAGCACTTC. Encoded protein: CASTPGLADSYEQHF. The chain recombines TRBV6-2 or TRBV6-3 with TRBJ2-7; the match to TRBD2 covers 11 bases. The CDR3 runs to 15 residues. CDR1 and CDR2 (germline): MNHEY, SVGEGT.

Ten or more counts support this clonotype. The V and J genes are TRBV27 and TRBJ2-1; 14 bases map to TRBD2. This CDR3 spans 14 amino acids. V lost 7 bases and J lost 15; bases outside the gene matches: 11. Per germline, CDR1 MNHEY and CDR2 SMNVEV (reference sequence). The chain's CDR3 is CASISRLAGGGWFF. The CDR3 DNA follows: TGTGCCAGCATATCTAGACTAGCGGGAGGGGGTTGGTTCTTC.

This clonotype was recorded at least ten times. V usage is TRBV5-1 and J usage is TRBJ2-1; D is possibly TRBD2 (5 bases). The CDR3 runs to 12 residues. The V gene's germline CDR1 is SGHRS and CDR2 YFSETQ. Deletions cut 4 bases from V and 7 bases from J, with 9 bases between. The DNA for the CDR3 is TGCGCCAGCAGCGTAGGCGGGAATGAGCAGTTCTTC. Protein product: CASSVGGNEQFF. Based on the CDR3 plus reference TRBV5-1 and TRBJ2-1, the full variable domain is KAGVTQTPRYLIKTRGQQVTLSCSPISGHRSVSWYQQTPGQGLQFLFEYFSETQRNKGNFPGRFSGRQFSNSRSEMNVSTLELGDSALYLCASSVGGNEQFFGPGTRLTVL.

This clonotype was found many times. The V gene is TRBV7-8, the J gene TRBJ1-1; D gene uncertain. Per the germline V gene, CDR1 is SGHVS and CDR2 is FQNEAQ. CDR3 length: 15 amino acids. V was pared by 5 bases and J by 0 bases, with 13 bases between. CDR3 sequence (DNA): TGTGCCAGCAGCCCTAATAGGGCTGTGAACACTGAAGCTTTCTTT. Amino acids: CASSPNRAVNTEAFF.

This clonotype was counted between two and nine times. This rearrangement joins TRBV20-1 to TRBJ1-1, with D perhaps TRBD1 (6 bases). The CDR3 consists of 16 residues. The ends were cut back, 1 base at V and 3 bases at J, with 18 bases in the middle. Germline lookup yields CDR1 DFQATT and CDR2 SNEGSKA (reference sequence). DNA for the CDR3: TGCAGTGCTAGAGTCGGGACATGGGGGGGTTACACTGAAGCTTTCTTT. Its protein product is CSARVGTWGGYTEAFF.

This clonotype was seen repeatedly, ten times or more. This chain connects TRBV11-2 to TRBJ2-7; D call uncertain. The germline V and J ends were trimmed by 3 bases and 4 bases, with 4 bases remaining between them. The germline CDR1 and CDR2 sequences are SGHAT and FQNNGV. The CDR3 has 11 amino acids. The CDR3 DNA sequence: TGTGCCAGCAGCTTCCAATACGAGCAGTACTTC. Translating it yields CASSFQYEQYF.

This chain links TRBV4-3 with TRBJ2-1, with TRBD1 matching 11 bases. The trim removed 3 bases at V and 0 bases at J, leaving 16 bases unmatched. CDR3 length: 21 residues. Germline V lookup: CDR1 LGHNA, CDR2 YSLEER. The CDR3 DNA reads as TGCGCCAGCAGCCACCCCCCTACTGGCGGGACAGGGGGTAACTCCTACAATGAGCAGTTCTTC. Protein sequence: CASSHPPTGGTGGNSYNEQFF.

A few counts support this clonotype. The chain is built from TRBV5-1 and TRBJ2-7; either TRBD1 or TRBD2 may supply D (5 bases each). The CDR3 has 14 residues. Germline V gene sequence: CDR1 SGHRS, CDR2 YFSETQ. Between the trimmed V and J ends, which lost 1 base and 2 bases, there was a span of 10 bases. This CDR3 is CASSLSGQAYEQYF. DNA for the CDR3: TGCGCCAGCAGCTTGTCGGGGCAGGCCTACGAGCAGTACTTC. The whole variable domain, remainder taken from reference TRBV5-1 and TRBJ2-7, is KAGVTQTPRYLIKTRGQQVTLSCSPISGHRSVSWYQQTPGQGLQFLFEYFSETQRNKGNFPGRFSGRQFSNSRSEMNVSTLELGDSALYLCASSLSGQAYEQYFGPGTRLTVT.

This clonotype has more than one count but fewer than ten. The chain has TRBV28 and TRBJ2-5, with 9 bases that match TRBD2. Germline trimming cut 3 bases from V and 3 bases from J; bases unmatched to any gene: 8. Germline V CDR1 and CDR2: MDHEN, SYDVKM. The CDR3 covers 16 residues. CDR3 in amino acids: CASSFSSGVSEETQYF. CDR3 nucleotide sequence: TGTGCCAGCAGTTTTTCTAGCGGGGTTTCGGAAGAGACCCAGTACTTC.

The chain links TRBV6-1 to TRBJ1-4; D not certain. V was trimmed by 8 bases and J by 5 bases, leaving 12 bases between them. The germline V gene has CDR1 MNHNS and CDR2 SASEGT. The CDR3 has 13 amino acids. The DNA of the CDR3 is TGTGCCAGCGTAGCTTCAAGAAATGAAAAACTGTTTTTT. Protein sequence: CASVASRNEKLFF.

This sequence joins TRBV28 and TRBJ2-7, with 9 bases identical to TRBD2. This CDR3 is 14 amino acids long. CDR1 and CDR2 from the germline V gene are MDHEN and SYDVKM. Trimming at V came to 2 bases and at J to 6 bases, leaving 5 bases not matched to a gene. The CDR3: CASSLGLAGLEQYF. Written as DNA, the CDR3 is TGTGCCAGCAGTTTAGGGCTAGCGGGACTCGAGCAGTACTTC.

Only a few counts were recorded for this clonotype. The CDR3 protein is CSVAPQFGNTEAFF. As DNA, the CDR3 is TGCAGCGTTGCCCCACAGTTTGGGAACACTGAAGCTTTCTTT. This sequence joins TRBV29-1 and TRBJ1-1, with no clear D. Trimming pared 4 bases from V and 1 base from J, leaving 13 bases between. Germline values: CDR1 SQVTM, CDR2 ANQGSEA. The length of the CDR3 is 14 residues.

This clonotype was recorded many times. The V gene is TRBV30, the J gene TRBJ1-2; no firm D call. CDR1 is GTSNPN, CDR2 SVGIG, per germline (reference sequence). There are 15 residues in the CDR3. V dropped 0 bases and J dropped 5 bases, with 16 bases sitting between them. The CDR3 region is CAWSVPSSLLYGYTF. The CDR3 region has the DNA TGTGCCTGGAGTGTACCGTCCAGCCTCCTTTATGGCTACACCTTC.

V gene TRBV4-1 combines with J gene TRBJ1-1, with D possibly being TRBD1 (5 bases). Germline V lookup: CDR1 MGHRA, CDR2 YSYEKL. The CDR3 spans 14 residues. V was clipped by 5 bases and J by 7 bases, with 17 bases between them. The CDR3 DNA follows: TGCGCCAGCAGCGCCCGACAGACACCCAATGAAGCTTTCTTT. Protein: CASSARQTPNEAFF.